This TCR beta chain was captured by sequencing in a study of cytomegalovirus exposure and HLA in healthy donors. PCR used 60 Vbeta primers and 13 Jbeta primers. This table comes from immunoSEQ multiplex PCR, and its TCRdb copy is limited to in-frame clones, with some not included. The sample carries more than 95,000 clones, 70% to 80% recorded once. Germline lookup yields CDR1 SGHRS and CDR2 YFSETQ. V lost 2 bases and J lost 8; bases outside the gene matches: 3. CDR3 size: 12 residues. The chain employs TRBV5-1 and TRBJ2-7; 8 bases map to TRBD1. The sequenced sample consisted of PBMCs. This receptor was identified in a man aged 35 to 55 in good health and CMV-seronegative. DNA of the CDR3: TGCGCCAGCAGCTTCAACAGGGGGAAGCAGTACTTC. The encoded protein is CASSFNRGKQYF.